This T cell receptor beta chain was observed in a study of blood T cell repertoires in COVID-19. Overall study context: PBMCs, B-cell-depleted T cells, or T cells were the source of the cDNA or gDNA that made up the material.

This clone has a handful of counts. Losses at the gene ends were 6 bases for V and 0 bases for J; bases not matched to a gene: 14. CDR3 length: 18 residues. In germline, CDR1 is MNHEY, CDR2 SVGEGT. Assignments of participants to cohorts depended upon their own reported clinical history. Assay: immunoSEQ multiplex PCR; the TCRdb copy retains only in-frame clones and omits some. The repertoire holds 350,000 to 450,000 clones, with about four fifths as singletons. The sequencing sample was made of PBMCs or T cells enriched from blood (not recorded which). The TCR comes from a woman aged 45-65 years who had recovered from COVID-19. J is TRBJ2-4 and V is TRBV6-2 or TRBV6-3; 7 nucleotides agree with TRBD2. The CDR3 DNA is TGTGCCAGCAGCCCAGCGGCGGGAGAAACTGTAGCCAAAAACATTCAGTACTTC. Translation: CASSPAAGETVAKNIQYF.